This entry is about one T cell receptor (beta chain). Its matching antigen is unknown. A much larger clonotype is one base distant, so this may be a read error. TCRdb reprocessed the reads with MiXCR, giving one entry per CDR3 protein. The data hold a few hundred thousand distinct CDR3 sequences, with roughly 42% observed a single time. The data originate from a study of T cell repertoires in cytomegalovirus infection. About the research overall: Recently identified HLA-C-restricted CMV epitopes were used, and well-studied HLA-B-restricted CMV epitopes were used as well. Based on public TCR beta signatures, there were indications of CMV infection and of a matching HLA type. Study-level results: CMV carriers with the relevant HLA were identified by cumulative public TCR beta family frequency. The ex vivo response was dominated by HLA-C-restricted CMV-specific TCR beta clonotypes.

The CDR3 runs to 14 residues. Germline lookup yields CDR1 SGHTA and CDR2 FQGNSA. The sequencing here drew on cultured PBMCs, taken from culture after CMV antigen stimulation. The TCR sequence derives from a human donor in good health (CMV status not recorded). Some clones in this sample may be carry-over from other donors' samples. This chain connects TRBV7-2 to TRBJ1-1; 8 bases fit TRBD1. CDR3 protein: CSSTLSGGPDEAFF. Here the CDR3 DNA reads TGTTCCAGCACCCTATCAGGGGGCCCTGATGAAGCTTTCTTT.